This entry describes one T cell receptor beta chain. It lacks a known antigen. Per-base qualities were not stored, and no clone one base away is much larger. This entry is derived from a study of blood T cell repertoires in COVID-19 (dated by TCRdb to 2019 to 2021). A note on the overall study: The collaborator samples originated in the United States, Italy and Spain and spanned the acute and convalescent phases of COVID-19. The material from the prospective study consisted of cDNA or gDNA derived from T cells, B-cell-depleted T cells, or PBMCs. Subjects who had been exposed to COVID-19, were actively infected with it, or had recovered from it provided the deeply sampled blood TCRbeta repertoires that made up the dataset. The repertoires were released in a freely available public database meant as a resource for research on the immune response to SARS-CoV-2. Samples were obtained from the ongoing ImmuneRACE study (first 160 participants) and from about 1,300 subjects provided by 6 global collaborators. The sample metadata nearly always contained a de-identified subject ID, COVID-19 status, age in years and sex. Where available, HLA class I and class II types were obtained from metadata supplied by the sample provider rather than from assay-based typing. The research as a whole found: How much clinical and demographic metadata was included differed by source and by participant, and the metadata was provided uncurated.

TCRbeta CDR3 regions were amplified from genomic DNA using the immunoSEQ Assay, a bias-controlled multiplex PCR. Processing in the source paper ran as follows. Within the assay, amplification of reference gene primers was used to estimate how many nucleated cells each sample contained. To quantify the absolute abundance of each unique TCRbeta CDR3 rearrangement, sequence reads were collapsed and filtered. For each sample, productive Simpson clonality was calculated as the square root of Simpson's diversity index across productive rearrangements. In TCRdb, the immuneACCESS table is reduced to in-frame sequences with V and J assigned. These tables do not hold every clone; where another copy was compared, an unresolved V gene accounts for under half, and the others remain unexplained. Clonal size and the V and J genes are those of that table, whereas D and trimming came from the DNA. The sample table holds under 300,000 clones, of which roughly 90% were seen once. The ten largest clonotypes hold about 3% of the sample.

In the prospective study, participants were roughly 18 to 100 years old, resided in about two dozen geographic areas of the United States, and were enrolled through a virtual design. Cohort assignment in the prospective study relied on participant-reported clinical history from a screening survey and a study questionnaire. For ImmuneRACE Cohort 3, a participant was defined as recovered based on two consecutive negative NP/OP PCR tests, clearance by a healthcare professional, or resolution of symptoms. Mobile phlebotomists in the prospective study collected whole blood, serum and a nasopharyngeal or oropharyngeal swab from every participant. Over a roughly 2-month period, participants in the prospective study had the option of providing additional blood draws and questionnaires. Before DNA extraction, blood samples from the prospective study were shipped at room temperature or frozen. The CDR3 covers 14 residues, taking in both the cysteine and the phenylalanine. Only the CDR3 DNA stays, 42 bases, in frame from base 1. V loses 9 bases of germline sequence and J loses 4 bases, and the interval between the two ends is 14 bases. The germline V gene yields KGHDR for CDR1 and SFDVKD for CDR2.

The specimen sequenced was PBMCs or T cells enriched from blood (not recorded which). The chain uses TRBV24-1 and TRBJ2-2, with a tentative D gene TRBD2 over 7 matching bases. This TCR was recovered from a woman aged 50 to 60 who had recovered from COVID-19. Here the CDR3 is given as CATGGGKSTGELFF. Here is the DNA: TGTGCCACCGGGGGGGGCAAAAGCACCGGGGAGCTGTTTTTT.